This T cell receptor (beta chain) was observed in a study of T cell responses to AZD1222 COVID-19 vaccine. Study-wide findings and caveats: Two AZD1222 administrations were followed by greater Spike-specific TCR breadth and depth.

A word on this clone: Its specificity is not known.

The method was immunoSEQ multiplex PCR; TCRdb's version includes in-frame clones alone and lacks a portion of them. This table has 80,000 to 100,000 clones, 80% to 90% appearing once. This CDR3 spans 11 amino acids. Germline V gene data show CDR1 as GTSNPN and CDR2 as SVGIG (reference sequence). Trimming removed 3 bases at V and 5 bases at J, with 4 bases between. The sequencing used peripheral blood, collected 28 days after the second AZD1222 dose. The chain uses TRBV30 and TRBJ2-2; no clear D. This sequence was found in an adult who received the AZD1222 COVID-19 vaccine. The CDR3 region is CAWSATGELFF. DNA of the CDR3: TGTGCCTGGAGCGCAACCGGGGAGCTGTTTTTT.